This T cell receptor (beta chain) was identified during a study of beta chain features in type 1 diabetes. Per germline, CDR1 SGHVS and CDR2 FQNEAQ. CDR3 length: 16 amino acids. J lost 7 bases, V lost 1 base, and 10 bases had no gene match. Notes on the study in general: Here, the possible influence of HLA type (on TCRB rearrangement) remained unresolved. A pattern of fewer insertions and more deletions at VDJ junctions was seen in type 1 diabetes patients.

As every portion of the isolated RNA was reverse transcribed, the sequencing read expressed TCRB transcripts. Generated by immunoSEQ multiplex PCR, the TCRdb table keeps only in-frame clones and is missing some. This repertoire shows about 180,000 clones, about 12% found once; its top ten account for approximately 0.62%. With respect to this clone: Its antigen is not identified.

Sequenced: central memory CD4+ T cells from blood. The chain recombines TRBV7-8 with TRBJ2-1; 7 bases are shared with TRBD1. This clonotype originated in a woman under 30 in good health. CDR3 amino acids: CASSLGGIQGWNEQFF. The CDR3 region has the DNA TGTGCCAGCAGCTTAGGGGGAATACAGGGGTGGAATGAGCAGTTCTTC.